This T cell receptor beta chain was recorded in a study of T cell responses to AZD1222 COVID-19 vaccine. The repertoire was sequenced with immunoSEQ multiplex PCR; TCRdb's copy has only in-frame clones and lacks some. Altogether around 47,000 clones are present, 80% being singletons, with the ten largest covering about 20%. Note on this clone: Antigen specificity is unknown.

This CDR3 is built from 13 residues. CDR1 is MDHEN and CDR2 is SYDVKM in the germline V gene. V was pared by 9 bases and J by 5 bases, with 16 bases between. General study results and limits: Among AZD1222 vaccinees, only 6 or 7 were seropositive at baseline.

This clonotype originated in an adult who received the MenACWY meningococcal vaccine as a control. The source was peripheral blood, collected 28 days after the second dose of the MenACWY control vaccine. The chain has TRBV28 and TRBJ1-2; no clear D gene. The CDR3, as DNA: TGTGCCAGTGACATCTCAGGAGGGTATGGCTACACCTTC. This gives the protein CASDISGGYGYTF.